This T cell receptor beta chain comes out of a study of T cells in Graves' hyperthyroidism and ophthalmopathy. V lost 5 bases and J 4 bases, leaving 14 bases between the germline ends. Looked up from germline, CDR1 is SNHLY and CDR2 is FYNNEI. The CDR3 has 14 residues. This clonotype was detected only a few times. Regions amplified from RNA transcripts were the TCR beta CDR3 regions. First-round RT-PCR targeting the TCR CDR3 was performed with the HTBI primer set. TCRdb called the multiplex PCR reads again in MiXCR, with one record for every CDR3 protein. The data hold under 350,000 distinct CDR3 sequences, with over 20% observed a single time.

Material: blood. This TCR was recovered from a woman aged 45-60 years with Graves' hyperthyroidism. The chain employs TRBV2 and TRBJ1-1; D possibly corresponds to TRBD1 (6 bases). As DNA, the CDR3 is TGTGCCAGCAGTTTAAAGGGGGTATCCACTGAAGCTTTCTTT. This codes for CASSLKGVSTEAFF.